The sequence of this T cell receptor beta chain was determined in a study of blood T cell repertoires in COVID-19. Study summary: Researchers got acute and convalescent COVID-19 samples from the United States, Italy and Spain.

The germline V gene has CDR1 SNHLY and CDR2 FYNNEI. V shed 5 bases, J shed 5 bases, and the junction held 5 bases outside the gene matches. The CDR3 contains 13 residues. This clone was seen a single time. Original handling: Estimation of nucleated cell counts was performed using reference gene primer amplification. Data came from immunoSEQ multiplex PCR; TCRdb stores just in-frame clones and leaves some out. That table gives V, J and clone size, and the DNA gave D and trimming. The table includes hundreds of thousands of clones, about 89% detected once. The clonotype was recovered from a woman under 40 who had recovered from COVID-19. The sample consisted of PBMCs or T cells enriched from blood (not recorded which). The chain employs TRBV2 and TRBJ1-2; TRBD1 agrees at 7 bases. The CDR3 loop is CASSWGQIYGYTF. DNA for the CDR3: TGTGCCAGCAGTTGGGGACAGATATATGGCTACACCTTC.